This TCR beta chain was recorded in a study of beta chain features in type 1 diabetes. Looking at the study overall: Cell yields, gender and age were comparable in patients and healthy donors.

Sequencing targeted expressed TCRB transcripts, as all isolated RNA had been reverse transcribed. For naive, central memory and regulatory T cell samples, reads averaged approximately 3.9 million. TCRdb keeps only in-frame clones here, not all; method: immunoSEQ multiplex PCR. The data show 300,000 to 350,000 clones, under 8.5% seen once. Germline V CDR1 and CDR2: SNHLY, FYNNEI. The CDR3 spans 13 residues. The ends lost 10 bases at V and 6 bases at J; junction bases unmatched: 6. The table lists this clone with many counts. Antigen: not known. General observations from the study: Equally in patients and controls, PCR might preferentially amplify shorter templates. Individuals with type 1 diabetes displayed fewer insertions and more deletions at VDJ junctions.

The chain has TRBV2 and TRBJ2-7, with 13 bases lining up with TRBD2. Sequencing was performed on central memory CD4+ T cells from blood. The receptor was derived from a woman under 30 in good health. CDR3 loop: CATETSGRAEQYF. The CDR3 coding sequence is TGTGCCACCGAAACTAGCGGGAGGGCCGAGCAGTACTTC.